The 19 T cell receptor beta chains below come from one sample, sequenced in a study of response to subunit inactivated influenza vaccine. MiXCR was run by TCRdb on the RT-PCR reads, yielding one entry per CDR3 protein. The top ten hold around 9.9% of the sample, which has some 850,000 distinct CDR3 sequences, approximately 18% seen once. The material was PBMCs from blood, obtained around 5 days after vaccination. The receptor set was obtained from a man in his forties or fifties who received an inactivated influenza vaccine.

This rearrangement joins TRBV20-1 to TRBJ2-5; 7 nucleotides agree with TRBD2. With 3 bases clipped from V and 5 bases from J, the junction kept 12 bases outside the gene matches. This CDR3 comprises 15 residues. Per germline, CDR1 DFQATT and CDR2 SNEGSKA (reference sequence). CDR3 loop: CSASAPLLAMETQYF. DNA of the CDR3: TGCAGTGCTAGCGCACCCCTACTAGCGATGGAGACCCAGTACTTC.

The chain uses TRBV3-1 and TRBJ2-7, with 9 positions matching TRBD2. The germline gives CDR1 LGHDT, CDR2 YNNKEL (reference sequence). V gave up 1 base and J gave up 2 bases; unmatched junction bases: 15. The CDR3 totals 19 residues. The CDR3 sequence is CASSQGGLAGPDTTYEQYF. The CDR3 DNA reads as TGTGCCAGCAGCCAAGGAGGTCTAGCGGGGCCCGACACCACCTACGAGCAGTACTTC.

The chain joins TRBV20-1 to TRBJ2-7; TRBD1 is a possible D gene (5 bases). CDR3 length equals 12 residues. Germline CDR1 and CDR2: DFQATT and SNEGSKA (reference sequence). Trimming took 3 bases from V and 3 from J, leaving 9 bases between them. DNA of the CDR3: TGCAGTGCTAGTGGACAACACTACGAGCAGTACTTC. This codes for CSASGQHYEQYF.

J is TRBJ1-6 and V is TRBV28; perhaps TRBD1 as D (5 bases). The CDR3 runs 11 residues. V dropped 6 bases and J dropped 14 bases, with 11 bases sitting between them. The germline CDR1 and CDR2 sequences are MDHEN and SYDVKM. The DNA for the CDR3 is TGTGCCAGCAGGCTAGGGGAAACCCTCCACTTT. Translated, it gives CASRLGETLHF.

CDR3 in amino acids: CASGLAEAYNEQFF. The CDR3 nucleotides read TGTGCCAGCGGGCTAGCGGAAGCCTACAATGAGCAGTTCTTC. The gene calls are TRBV6-2 or TRBV6-3 and TRBJ2-1; TRBD2 agrees at 7 bases. CDR3 length: 14 amino acids. The V gene end was trimmed by 8 bases and the J gene end by 2 bases; junction bases not matched to a gene: 6. Germline CDR1 reads MNHEY; CDR2 reads SVGEGT.

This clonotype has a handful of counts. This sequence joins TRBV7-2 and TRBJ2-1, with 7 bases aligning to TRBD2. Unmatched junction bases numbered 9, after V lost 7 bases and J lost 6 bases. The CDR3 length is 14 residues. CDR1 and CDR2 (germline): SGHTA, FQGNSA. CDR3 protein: CASTLTAGVNEQFF. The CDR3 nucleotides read TGTGCCAGCACCCTGACGGCGGGAGTCAATGAGCAGTTCTTC.

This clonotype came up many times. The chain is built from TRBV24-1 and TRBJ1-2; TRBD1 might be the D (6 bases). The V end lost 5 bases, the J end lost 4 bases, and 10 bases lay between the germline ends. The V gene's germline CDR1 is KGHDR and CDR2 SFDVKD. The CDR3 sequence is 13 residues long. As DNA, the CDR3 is TGTGCCACCAGTGGGGGGCAGCGCTATGGCTACACCTTC. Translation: CATSGGQRYGYTF.

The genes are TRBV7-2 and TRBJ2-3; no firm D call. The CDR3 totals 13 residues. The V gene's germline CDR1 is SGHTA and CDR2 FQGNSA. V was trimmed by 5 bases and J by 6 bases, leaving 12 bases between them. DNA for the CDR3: TGTGCCAGCAGCATACCAGGAGCGGATACGCAGTATTTT. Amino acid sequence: CASSIPGADTQYF.

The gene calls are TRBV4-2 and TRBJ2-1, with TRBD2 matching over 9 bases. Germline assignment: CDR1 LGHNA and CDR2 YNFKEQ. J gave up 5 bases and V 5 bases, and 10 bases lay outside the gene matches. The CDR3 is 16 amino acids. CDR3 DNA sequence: TGTGCCAGCAGCACCCCCTGGGCGGGAGGGAACAATGAGCAGTTCTTC. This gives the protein CASSTPWAGGNNEQFF.

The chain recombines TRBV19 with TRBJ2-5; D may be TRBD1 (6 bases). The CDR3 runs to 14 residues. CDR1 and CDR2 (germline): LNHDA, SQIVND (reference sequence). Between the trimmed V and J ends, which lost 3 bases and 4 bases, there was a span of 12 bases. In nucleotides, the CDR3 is TGTGCCAGTAGTATCGACAGGTTTGGAGAGACCCAGTACTTC. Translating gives CASSIDRFGETQYF.

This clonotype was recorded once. The CDR3 spells CSASGSTSAFQETQYF. Written as DNA, the CDR3 is TGCAGTGCTAGTGGGTCTACTAGCGCCTTCCAAGAGACCCAGTACTTC. The J gene is TRBJ2-5, the V gene TRBV20-1; the match to TRBD2 covers 7 bases. The germline V gene has CDR1 DFQATT and CDR2 SNEGSKA (reference sequence). With 3 bases clipped from V and 1 base from J, the junction kept 11 bases outside the gene matches. CDR3 length equals 16 residues.

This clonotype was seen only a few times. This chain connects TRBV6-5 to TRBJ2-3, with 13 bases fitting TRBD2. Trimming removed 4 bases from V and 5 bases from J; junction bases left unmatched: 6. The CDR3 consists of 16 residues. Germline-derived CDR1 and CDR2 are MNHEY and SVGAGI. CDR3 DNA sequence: TGTGCCAGCAGTTCCCGACTAGCGGGGGGTCAAGATACGCAGTATTTT. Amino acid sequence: CASSSRLAGGQDTQYF.

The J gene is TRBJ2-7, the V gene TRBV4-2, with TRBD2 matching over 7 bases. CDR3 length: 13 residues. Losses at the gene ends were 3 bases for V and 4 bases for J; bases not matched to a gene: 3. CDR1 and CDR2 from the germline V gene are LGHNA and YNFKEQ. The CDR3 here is CASSQASGYEQYF. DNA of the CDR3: TGTGCCAGCAGCCAGGCTAGCGGATACGAGCAGTACTTC.

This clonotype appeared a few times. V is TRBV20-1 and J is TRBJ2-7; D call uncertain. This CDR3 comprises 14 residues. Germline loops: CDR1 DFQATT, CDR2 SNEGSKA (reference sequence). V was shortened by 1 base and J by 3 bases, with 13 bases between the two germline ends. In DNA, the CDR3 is TGCAGTGCTAGAGGTTCCAGCACCTTCTACGAGCAGTACTTC. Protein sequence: CSARGSSTFYEQYF.

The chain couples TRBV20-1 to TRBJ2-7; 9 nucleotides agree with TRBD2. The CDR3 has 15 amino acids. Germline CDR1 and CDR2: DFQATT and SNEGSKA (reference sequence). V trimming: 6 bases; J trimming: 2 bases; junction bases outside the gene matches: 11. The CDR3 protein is CSANEPSGTTYEQYF. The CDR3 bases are TGCAGTGCGAACGAACCTAGCGGGACCACCTACGAGCAGTACTTC.

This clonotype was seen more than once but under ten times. DNA of the CDR3: TGTGCCAGCAGCGTAGGGGGGACAGCTTCCTACGAGCAGTACTTC. Protein: CASSVGGTASYEQYF. The chain has TRBV9 and TRBJ2-7, with 7 bases fitting TRBD1. The CDR3 length is 15 residues. Per the germline V gene, CDR1 is SGDLS and CDR2 is YYNGEE. V shed 0 bases, J shed 1 base, and the junction held 4 bases outside the gene matches.

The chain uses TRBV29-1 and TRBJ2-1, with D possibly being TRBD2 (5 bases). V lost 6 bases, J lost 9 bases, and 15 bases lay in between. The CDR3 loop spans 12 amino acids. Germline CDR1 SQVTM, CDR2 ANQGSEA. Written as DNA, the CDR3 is TGCAGCGTAACATATAGCGTAGGTGAGCAGTTCTTC. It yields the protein CSVTYSVGEQFF.

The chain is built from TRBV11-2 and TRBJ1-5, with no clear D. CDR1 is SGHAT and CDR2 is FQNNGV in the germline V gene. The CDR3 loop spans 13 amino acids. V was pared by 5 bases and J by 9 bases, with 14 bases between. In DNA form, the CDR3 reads TGTGCCAGCAGCCCTAGGGCGGAGTGGCCCCAGCATTTT. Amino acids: CASSPRAEWPQHF. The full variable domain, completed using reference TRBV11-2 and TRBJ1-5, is EAGVAQSPRYKIIEKRQSVAFWCNPISGHATLYWYQQILGQGPKLLIQFQNNGVVDDSQLPKDRFSAERLKGVDSTLKIQPAKLEDSAVYLCASSPRAEWPQHFGDGTRLSIL.

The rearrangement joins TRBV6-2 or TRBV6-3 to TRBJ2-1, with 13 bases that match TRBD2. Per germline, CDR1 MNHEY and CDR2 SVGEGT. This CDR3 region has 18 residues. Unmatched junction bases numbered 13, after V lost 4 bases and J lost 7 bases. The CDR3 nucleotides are TGTGCCAGCAGTTCGACCGGGACTAGCGGGGCTGTCCGGAATGAGCAGTTCTTC. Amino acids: CASSSTGTSGAVRNEQFF.